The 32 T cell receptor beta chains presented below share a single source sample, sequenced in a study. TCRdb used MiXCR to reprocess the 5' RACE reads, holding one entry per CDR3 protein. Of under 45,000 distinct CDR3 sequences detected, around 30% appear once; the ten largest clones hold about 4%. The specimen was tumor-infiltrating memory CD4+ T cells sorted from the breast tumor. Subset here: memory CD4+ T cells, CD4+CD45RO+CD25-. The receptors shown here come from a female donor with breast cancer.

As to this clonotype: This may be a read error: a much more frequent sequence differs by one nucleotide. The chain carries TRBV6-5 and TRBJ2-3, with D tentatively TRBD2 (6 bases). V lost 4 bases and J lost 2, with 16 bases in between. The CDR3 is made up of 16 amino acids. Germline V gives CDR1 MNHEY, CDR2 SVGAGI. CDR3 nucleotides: TGTGCCAGCAGTTCTTGGCCAGGAGGGACCACAGATACGCAGTATTTT. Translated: CASSSWPGGTTDTQYF.

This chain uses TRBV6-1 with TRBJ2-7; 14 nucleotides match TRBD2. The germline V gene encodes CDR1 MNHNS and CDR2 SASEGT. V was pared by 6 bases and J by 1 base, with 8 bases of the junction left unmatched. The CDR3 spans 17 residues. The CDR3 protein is CASRDERTSGRSYEQYF. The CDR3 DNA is TGTGCCAGCAGGGACGAAAGGACTAGCGGGAGGTCCTACGAGCAGTACTTC.

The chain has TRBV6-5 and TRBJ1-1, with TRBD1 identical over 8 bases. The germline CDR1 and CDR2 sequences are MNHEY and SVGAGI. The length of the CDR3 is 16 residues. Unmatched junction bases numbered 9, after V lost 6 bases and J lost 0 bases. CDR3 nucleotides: TGTGCCAGCAGCCTACAGGGGGGCCAAATGAACACTGAAGCTTTCTTT. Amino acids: CASSLQGGQMNTEAFF.

The CDR3 reads CASSLPGTGGNYGYTF. The DNA of the CDR3 is TGTGCCAGCAGTTTACCAGGGACAGGGGGGAACTATGGCTACACCTTC. V is TRBV28 and J is TRBJ1-2; TRBD1 matches 11 bases. This CDR3 comprises 16 residues. Germline V CDR1 and CDR2: MDHEN, SYDVKM. The V gene end was trimmed by 2 bases and the J gene end by 2 bases; junction bases not matched to a gene: 4.

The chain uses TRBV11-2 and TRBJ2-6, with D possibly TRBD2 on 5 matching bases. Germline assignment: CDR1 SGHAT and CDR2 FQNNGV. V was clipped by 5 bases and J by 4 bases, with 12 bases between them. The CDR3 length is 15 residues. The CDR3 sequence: CASSINGEGANVLTF. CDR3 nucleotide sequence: TGTGCCAGCAGCATAAACGGGGAGGGGGCCAACGTCCTGACTTTC. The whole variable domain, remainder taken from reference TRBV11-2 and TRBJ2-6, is EAGVAQSPRYKIIEKRQSVAFWCNPISGHATLYWYQQILGQGPKLLIQFQNNGVVDDSQLPKDRFSAERLKGVDSTLKIQPAKLEDSAVYLCASSINGEGANVLTFGAGSRLTVL.

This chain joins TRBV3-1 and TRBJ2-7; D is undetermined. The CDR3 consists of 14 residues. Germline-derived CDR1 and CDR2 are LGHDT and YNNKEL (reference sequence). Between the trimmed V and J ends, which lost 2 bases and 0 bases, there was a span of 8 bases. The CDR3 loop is CASSQTWDSYEQYF. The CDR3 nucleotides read TGTGCCAGCAGCCAAACTTGGGACTCCTACGAGCAGTACTTC.

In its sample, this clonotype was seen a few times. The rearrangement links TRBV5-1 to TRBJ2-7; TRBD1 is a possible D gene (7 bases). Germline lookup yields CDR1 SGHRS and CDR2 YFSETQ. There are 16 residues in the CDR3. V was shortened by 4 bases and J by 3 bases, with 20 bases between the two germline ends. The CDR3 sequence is CASSVTTGTAYYEQYF. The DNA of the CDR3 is TGCGCCAGCAGCGTAACGACAGGGACTGCATACTACGAGCAGTACTTC. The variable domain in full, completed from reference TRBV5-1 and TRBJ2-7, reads KAGVTQTPRYLIKTRGQQVTLSCSPISGHRSVSWYQQTPGQGLQFLFEYFSETQRNKGNFPGRFSGRQFSNSRSEMNVSTLELGDSALYLCASSVTTGTAYYEQYFGPGTRLTVT.

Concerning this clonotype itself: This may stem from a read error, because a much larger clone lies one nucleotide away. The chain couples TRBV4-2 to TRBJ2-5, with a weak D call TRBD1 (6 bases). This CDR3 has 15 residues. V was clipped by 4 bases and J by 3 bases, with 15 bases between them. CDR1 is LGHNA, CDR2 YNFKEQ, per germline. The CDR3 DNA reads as TGTGCCAGCAGCCCGACAGGCCTGGAGAAAGAGACCCAGTACTTC. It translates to CASSPTGLEKETQYF.

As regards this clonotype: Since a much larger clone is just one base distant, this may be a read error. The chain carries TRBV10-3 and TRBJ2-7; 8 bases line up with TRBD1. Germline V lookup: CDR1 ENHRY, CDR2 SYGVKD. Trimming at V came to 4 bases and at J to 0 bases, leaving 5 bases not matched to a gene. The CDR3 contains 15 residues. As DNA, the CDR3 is TGTGCCATCAGTGGGACAGGGCCTAGCTCCTACGAGCAGTACTTC. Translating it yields CAISGTGPSSYEQYF.

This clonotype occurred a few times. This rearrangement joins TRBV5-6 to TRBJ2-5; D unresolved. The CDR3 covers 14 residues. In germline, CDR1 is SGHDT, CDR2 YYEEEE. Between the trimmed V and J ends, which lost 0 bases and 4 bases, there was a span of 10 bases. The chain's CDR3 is CASSLGVSVETQYF. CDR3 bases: TGTGCCAGCAGCTTGGGAGTCAGCGTAGAGACCCAGTACTTC.

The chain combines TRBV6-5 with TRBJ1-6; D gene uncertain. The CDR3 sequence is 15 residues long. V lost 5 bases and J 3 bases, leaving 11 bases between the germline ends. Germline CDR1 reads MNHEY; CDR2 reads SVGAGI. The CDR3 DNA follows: TGTGCCAGCAGTACGGACCCGGGCTATAATTCACCCCTCCACTTT. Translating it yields CASSTDPGYNSPLHF.

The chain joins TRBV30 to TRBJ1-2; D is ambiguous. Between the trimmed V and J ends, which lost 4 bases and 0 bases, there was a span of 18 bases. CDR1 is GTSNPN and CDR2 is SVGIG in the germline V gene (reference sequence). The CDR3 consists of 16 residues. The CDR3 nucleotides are TGTGCCTGGAACCCGGGAGGGTGGTATTCTAACTATGGCTACACCTTC. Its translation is CAWNPGGWYSNYGYTF. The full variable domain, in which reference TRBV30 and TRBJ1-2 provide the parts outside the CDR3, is SQTIHQWPATLVQPVGSPLSLECTVEGTSNPNLYWYRQAAGRGLQLLFYSVGIGQISSEVPQNLSASRPQDRQFILSSKKLLLSDSGFYLCAWNPGGWYSNYGYTFGSGTRLTVV.

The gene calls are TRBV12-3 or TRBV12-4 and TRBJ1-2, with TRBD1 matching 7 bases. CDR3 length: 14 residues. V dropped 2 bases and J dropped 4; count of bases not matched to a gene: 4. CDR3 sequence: CASSLRGDSYGYTF. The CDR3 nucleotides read TGTGCCAGCAGTTTACGTGGGGACAGCTATGGCTACACCTTC.

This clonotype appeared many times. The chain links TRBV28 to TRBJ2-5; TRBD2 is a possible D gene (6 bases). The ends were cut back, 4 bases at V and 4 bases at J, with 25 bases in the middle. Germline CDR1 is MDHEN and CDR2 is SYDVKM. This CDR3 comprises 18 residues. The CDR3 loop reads CASSSSHLGAGRGETQYF. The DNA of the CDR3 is TGTGCCAGCAGTTCCTCACATTTGGGCGCGGGAAGGGGAGAGACCCAGTACTTC.

The CDR3 here is CASSLELLAGGMYNEQFF. CDR3 bases: TGCGCCAGCAGCTTGGAACTGTTAGCGGGAGGCATGTACAATGAGCAGTTCTTC. The rearrangement links TRBV5-1 to TRBJ2-1; 10 bases fit TRBD2. The CDR3 spans 18 residues. Germline V gene sequence: CDR1 SGHRS, CDR2 YFSETQ. After removal of 0 bases from V and 4 bases from J, the junction contained 10 bases not matched to a gene.

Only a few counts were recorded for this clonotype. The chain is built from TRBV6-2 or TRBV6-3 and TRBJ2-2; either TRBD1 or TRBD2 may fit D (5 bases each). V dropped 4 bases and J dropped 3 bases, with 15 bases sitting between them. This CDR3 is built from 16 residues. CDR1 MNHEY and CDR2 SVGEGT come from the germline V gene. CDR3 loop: CASSSWGRKDTGELFF. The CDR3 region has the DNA TGTGCCAGCAGTTCCTGGGGGAGAAAAGACACCGGGGAGCTGTTTTTT.

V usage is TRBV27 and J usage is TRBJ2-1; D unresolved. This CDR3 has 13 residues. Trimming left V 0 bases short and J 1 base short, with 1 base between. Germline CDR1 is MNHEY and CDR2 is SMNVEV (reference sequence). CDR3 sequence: CASSLSSYNEQFF. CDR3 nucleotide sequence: TGTGCCAGCAGTTTATCTTCCTACAATGAGCAGTTCTTC.

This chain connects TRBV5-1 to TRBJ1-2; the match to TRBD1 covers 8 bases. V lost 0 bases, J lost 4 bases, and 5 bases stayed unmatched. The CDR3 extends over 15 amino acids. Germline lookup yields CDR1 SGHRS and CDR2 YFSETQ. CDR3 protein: CASSLGQGSIYGYTF. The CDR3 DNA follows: TGCGCCAGCAGCTTGGGACAGGGGTCTATCTATGGCTACACCTTC.

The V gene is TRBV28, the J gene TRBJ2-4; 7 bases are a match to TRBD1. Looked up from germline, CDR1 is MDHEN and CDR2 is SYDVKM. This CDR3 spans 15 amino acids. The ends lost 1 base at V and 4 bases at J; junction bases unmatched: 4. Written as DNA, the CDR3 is TGTGCCAGCAGTTTATCCGGGACAGTGAAAAACATTCAGTACTTC. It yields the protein CASSLSGTVKNIQYF. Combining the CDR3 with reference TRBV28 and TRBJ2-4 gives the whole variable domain DVKVTQSSRYLVKRTGEKVFLECVQDMDHENMFWYRQDPGLGLRLIYFSYDVKMKEKGDIPEGYSVSREKKERFSLILESASTNQTSMYLCASSLSGTVKNIQYFGAGTRLSVL.

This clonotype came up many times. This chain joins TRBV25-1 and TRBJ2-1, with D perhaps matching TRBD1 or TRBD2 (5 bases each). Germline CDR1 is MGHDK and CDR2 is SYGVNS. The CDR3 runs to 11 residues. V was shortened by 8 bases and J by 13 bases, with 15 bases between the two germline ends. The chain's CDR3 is CASEGLDRQFF. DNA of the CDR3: TGTGCCAGCGAGGGGTTGGATCGACAGTTCTTC.

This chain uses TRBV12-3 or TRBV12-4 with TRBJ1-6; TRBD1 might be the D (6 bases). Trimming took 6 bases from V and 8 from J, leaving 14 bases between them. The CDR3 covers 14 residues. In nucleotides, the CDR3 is TGTGCCAGCAGCCGCCGGGGGCGAGATTCACCCCTCCACTTT. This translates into CASSRRGRDSPLHF.

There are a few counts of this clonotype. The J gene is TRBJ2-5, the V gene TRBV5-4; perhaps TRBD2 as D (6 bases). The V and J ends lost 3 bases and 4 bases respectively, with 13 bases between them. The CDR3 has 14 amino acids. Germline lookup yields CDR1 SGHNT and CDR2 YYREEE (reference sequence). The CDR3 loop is CASSSSEAGETQYF. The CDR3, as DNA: TGTGCCAGCAGCTCTTCGGAAGCGGGAGAGACCCAGTACTTC.

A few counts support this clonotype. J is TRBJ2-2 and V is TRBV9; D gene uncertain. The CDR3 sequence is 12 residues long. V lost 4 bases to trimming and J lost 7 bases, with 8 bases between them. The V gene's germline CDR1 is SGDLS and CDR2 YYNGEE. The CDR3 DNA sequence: TGTGCCAGCAGCTCGGTAAGCGGGGAGCTGTTTTTT. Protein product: CASSSVSGELFF. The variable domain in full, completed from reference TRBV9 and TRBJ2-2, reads DSGVTQTPKHLITATGQRVTLRCSPRSGDLSVYWYQQSLDQGLQFLIQYYNGEERAKGNILERFSAQQFPDLHSELNLSSLELGDSALYFCASSSVSGELFFGEGSRLTVL.

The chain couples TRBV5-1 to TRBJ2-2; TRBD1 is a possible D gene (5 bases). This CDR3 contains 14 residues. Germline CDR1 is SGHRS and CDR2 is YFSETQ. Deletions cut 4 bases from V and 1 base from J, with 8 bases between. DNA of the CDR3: TGCGCCAGCAGCATAACAGGGAACACCGGGGAGCTGTTTTTT. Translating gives CASSITGNTGELFF.

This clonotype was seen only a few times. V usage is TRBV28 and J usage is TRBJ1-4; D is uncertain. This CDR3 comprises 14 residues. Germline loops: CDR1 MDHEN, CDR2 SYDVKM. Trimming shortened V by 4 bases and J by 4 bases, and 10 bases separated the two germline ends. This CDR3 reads CASSSQIINEKLFF. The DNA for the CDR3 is TGTGCCAGCAGTTCTCAGATCATTAATGAAAAACTGTTTTTT.

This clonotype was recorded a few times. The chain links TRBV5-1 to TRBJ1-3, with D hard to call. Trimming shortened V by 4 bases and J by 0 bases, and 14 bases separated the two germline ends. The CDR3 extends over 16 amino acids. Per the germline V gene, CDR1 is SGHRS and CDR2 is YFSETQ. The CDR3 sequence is CASSPLARNSGNTIYF. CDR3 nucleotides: TGCGCCAGCAGCCCCCTTGCAAGGAACTCTGGAAACACCATATATTTT. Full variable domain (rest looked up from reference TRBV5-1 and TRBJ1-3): KAGVTQTPRYLIKTRGQQVTLSCSPISGHRSVSWYQQTPGQGLQFLFEYFSETQRNKGNFPGRFSGRQFSNSRSEMNVSTLELGDSALYLCASSPLARNSGNTIYFGEGSWLTVV.

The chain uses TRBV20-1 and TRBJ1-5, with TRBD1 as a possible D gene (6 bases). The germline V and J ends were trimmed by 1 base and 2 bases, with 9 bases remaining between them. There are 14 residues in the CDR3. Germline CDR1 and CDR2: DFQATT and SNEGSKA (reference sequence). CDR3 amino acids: CSARGGAGNQPQHF. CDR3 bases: TGCAGTGCTAGAGGGGGGGCGGGCAATCAGCCCCAGCATTTT.

CDR3 coding DNA: TGTGCCAGCAGTCCTCGGGACCGCACTGAAGCTTTCTTT. Its translation is CASSPRDRTEAFF. The chain employs TRBV28 and TRBJ1-1; a weak D match, TRBD1 (5 bases). This CDR3 contains 13 residues. The germline V gene has CDR1 MDHEN and CDR2 SYDVKM. Deletions cut 5 bases from V and 4 bases from J, with 11 bases between.

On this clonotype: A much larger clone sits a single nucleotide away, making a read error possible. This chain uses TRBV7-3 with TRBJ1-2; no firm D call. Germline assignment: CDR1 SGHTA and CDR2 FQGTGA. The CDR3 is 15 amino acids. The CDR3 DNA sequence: TGTGCCAACAGCGCAGACGGATACACTAACTATGGCTACACCTTC. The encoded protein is CANSADGYTNYGYTF. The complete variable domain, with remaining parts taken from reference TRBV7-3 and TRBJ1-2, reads GAGVSQTPSNKVTEKGKYVELRCDPISGHTALYWYRQSLGQGPEFLIYFQGTGAADDSGLPNDRFFAVRPEGSVSTLKIQRTERGDSAVYLCANSADGYTNYGYTFGSGTRLTVV.

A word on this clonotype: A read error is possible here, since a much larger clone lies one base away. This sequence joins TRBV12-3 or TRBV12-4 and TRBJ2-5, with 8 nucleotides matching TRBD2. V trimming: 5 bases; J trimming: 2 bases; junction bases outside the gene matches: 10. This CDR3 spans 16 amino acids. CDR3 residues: CASSPPAGVCQETQYF. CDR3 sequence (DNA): TGTGCCAGCAGTCCCCCAGCGGGAGTCTGTCAAGAGACCCAGTACTTC.

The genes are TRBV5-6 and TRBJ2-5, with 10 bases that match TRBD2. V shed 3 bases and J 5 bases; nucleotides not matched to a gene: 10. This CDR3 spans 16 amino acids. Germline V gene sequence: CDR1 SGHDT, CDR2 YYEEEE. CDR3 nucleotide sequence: TGTGCCAGCAGCTCCGCACAGCGGGGGGGCCTGGAGACCCAGTACTTC. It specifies CASSSAQRGGLETQYF. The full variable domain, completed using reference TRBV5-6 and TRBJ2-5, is DAGVTQSPTHLIKTRGQQVTLRCSPKSGHDTVSWYQQALGQGPQFIFQYYEEEERQRGNFPDRFSGHQFPNYSSELNVNALLLGDSALYLCASSSAQRGGLETQYFGPGTRLLVL.

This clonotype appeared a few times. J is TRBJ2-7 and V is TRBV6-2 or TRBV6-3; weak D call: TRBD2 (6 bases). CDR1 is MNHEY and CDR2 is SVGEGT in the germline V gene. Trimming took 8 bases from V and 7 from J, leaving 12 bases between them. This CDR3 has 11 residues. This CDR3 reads CASGGAGEQYF. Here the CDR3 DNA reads TGTGCCAGCGGGGGTGCGGGGGAGCAGTACTTC.